This TCR beta chain was identified in a study of blood T cell repertoires in COVID-19. With V trimmed by 5 bases and J by 7 bases, 15 bases remained unmatched. Per the germline V gene, CDR1 is SNHLY and CDR2 is FYNNEI. CDR3 length: 16 amino acids. Clones were read by immunoSEQ multiplex PCR, and TCRdb kept only the in-frame ones, dropping some. The sample contains roughly 450,000 clones, roughly 91% of which appear only once. V is TRBV2 and J is TRBJ1-2; 8 bases map to TRBD1. Sequences were obtained from PBMCs or T cells enriched from blood (not recorded which). The sequence came from a man between 18 and 35 years old who had recovered from COVID-19. The CDR3 is CASSRTLTGASGGYTF. CDR3 DNA sequence: TGTGCCAGCAGTCGAACCCTGACAGGGGCCTCAGGTGGCTACACCTTC. Looking up the rest from reference TRBV2 and TRBJ1-2 gives the full variable domain: EPEVTQTPSHQVTQMGQEVILRCVPISNHLYFYWYRQILGQKVEFLVSFYNNEISEKSEIFDDQFSVERPDGSNFTLKIRSTKLEDSAMYFCASSRTLTGASGGYTFGSGTRLTVV.